This TCR beta chain stems from a study of identical twins. TCRdb itself ran the 5' RACE reads through MiXCR, one entry per CDR3 protein. The table lists around 1.7 million distinct CDR3 sequences, roughly a third of them singletons. Points from the study as a whole: Rather than following the same donors, the conclusions depended on cross-sectional statistical analysis. Weaker excess sharing between twins was seen in beta out-of-frame sequences. With monozygotic twins, out-of-frame TCR alpha sharing exceeded what models estimated. Partly confounded zero-insertion analyses could result from invariant MAIT and iNKT cells.

Trimming took off 6 bases at V and 1 base at J, with 15 bases between the two ends. The CDR3 extends over 15 amino acids. Germline lookup yields CDR1 MNHEY and CDR2 SVGAGI. Concerning this clonotype: Its specificity is not known.

The V gene is TRBV6-5, the J gene TRBJ2-5; D is possibly TRBD1 (5 bases). This receptor was obtained from a newborn girl in good health. Input material: cord blood. The CDR3 nucleotides are TGTGCCAGCAGCCCCAGGGTTCAGGGCCAAGAGACCCAGTACTTC. Its protein product is CASSPRVQGQETQYF.